The rows below give T cell receptor beta chains drawn from one sample of a study of blood T cell repertoires in COVID-19. Method: immunoSEQ multiplex PCR; TCRdb's copy keeps in-frame clones and lacks some. The repertoire holds 150,000 to 200,000 clones, with around four fifths as singletons. Sequencing was performed on peripheral blood. These receptors were obtained from a human donor in a cohort sampled during active COVID-19. Each CDR3 is given with its conserved first and last residue. A D gene is named only where the DNA matches it firmly. Not all rows give a size; the values are once, few, many and, for expanded clones, a class.

J gene | V gene | D gene | clone size | CDR3 protein | CDR3 DNA
TRBJ1-6 | TRBV15 | - | few | CATSRDNRPNSPLHF | TGTGCCACCAGCAGAGACAACAGGCCTAATTCACCCCTCCACTTT
TRBJ1-1 | TRBV2 | - | - | CASSEVGGNTEAFF | TGTGCCAGCAGTGAAGTAGGGGGGAACACTGAAGCTTTCTTT
TRBJ2-5 | TRBV7-2 | - | once | CASSLRGRETQYF | TGTGCCAGCAGCTTACGGGGGAGAGAGACCCAGTACTTC
TRBJ1-2 | TRBV5-8 | TRBD1 | once | CASSFKGQGLYGYTF | TGTGCCAGCAGCTTTAAGGGACAGGGGCTCTATGGCTACACCTTC
TRBJ2-2 | TRBV7-8 | - | - | CASSASRTGELFF | TGTGCCAGCAGCGCGAGCCGCACCGGGGAGCTGTTTTTT
TRBJ2-7 | TRBV10-3 | TRBD2 | - | CAIRSGTSDEQYF | TGTGCCATCAGGTCCGGGACTAGCGACGAGCAGTACTTC
TRBJ2-7 | TRBV6-5 | - | - | CARGGIGYEQYF | TGTGCCAGGGGGGGAATTGGCTACGAGCAGTACTTC
TRBJ1-2 | TRBV9 | - | many | CASSVGTSYGYTF | TGTGCCAGCAGCGTCGGGACAAGCTATGGCTACACCTTC
TRBJ2-1 | TRBV7-2 | TRBD2 | - | CASSERGGLNEQFF | TGTGCCAGCAGCGAGCGGGGGGGGCTCAATGAGCAGTTCTTC
TRBJ2-3 | TRBV18 | TRBD2 | - | CASSPRAGGGTDTQYF | TGTGCCAGCTCACCTAGAGCGGGAGGTGGAACAGATACGCAGTATTTT
TRBJ2-2 | TRBV2 | TRBD2 | - | CASSGVAGRGTGELFF | TGTGCCAGCAGTGGAGTAGCGGGACGGGGCACCGGGGAGCTGTTTTTT
TRBJ1-2 | TRBV6-6 | - | - | CASSYTQGTEYGYTF | TGTGCCAGCAGTTATACCCAGGGAACAGAATATGGCTACACCTTC
TRBJ2-1 | TRBV5-6 | TRBD2 | - | CASSLGLWGLAGGNEQFF | TGTGCCAGCAGCTTGGGTTTATGGGGACTAGCGGGAGGAAATGAGCAGTTCTTC
TRBJ1-4 | TRBV7-2 | TRBD1 | - | CASSPRTGLDEKLFF | TGTGCCAGCAGCCCCCGGACAGGGCTCGATGAAAAACTGTTTTTT
TRBJ1-4 | TRBV7-2 | - | once | CASSPGQGYEKLFF | TGTGCCAGCAGCCCCGGGCAGGGGTACGAAAAACTGTTTTTT
TRBJ2-3 | TRBV5-6 | - | - | CASSIDRTHTQYF | TGTGCCAGCAGCATAGACAGGACTCATACGCAGTATTTT
TRBJ1-1 | TRBV29-1 | - | - | CSVQRVGAEAFF | TGCAGCGTTCAGCGGGTAGGGGCTGAAGCTTTCTTT
TRBJ1-1 | TRBV5-5 | TRBD1 | once | CASSLTRTGQNTEAFF | TGTGCCAGCAGCTTGACCCGGACAGGCCAGAACACTGAAGCTTTCTTT
TRBJ2-7 | TRBV30 | - | - | CAWVDSPYEQYF | TGTGCCTGGGTGGACAGCCCCTACGAGCAGTACTTC
TRBJ2-1 | TRBV7-2 | TRBD2 | - | CASSSQAGAYNNEQFF | TGTGCCAGCAGCTCCCAAGCGGGAGCATATAACAATGAGCAGTTCTTC